The rows below give T cell receptor beta chains drawn from one sample of a study of metastatic and nonmetastatic thyroid tumors. Via MiXCR, TCRdb re-called the PCR reads. The sample records about 89,000 clones, around an eighth being singletons. Material for sequencing was tumor tissue. These receptor sequences come from a female donor with papillary thyroid cancer or a benign thyroid nodule (not recorded which). Some clones in this sample may be carry-over from other donors' samples. Each CDR3 is given with its conserved first and last residue. D genes are given only for firm matches. Some rows have no size entry. The others give once, few or many, or a class for an expanded clone.

d_gene,v_gene,j_gene,abundance,CDR3aa,CDR3nt
.,TRBV6-1,TRBJ2-5,many,CASSLDGRQETQYF,TGTGCCAGCAGTTTAGATGGGAGGCAAGAGACCCAGTACTTC
.,TRBV7-2,TRBJ1-2,many,CASSPRSLYGYTF,TGTGCCAGCAGCCCCCGGTCACTCTATGGCTACACCTTC
TRBD2,TRBV20-1,TRBJ2-5,many,CSARDITSGRQETQYF,TGCAGTGCTAGAGATATCACTAGCGGGAGGCAAGAGACCCAGTACTTC
.,TRBV11-1,TRBJ1-2,many,CASSLGGGRSNYGYTF,TGTGCCAGCAGCTTAGGCGGAGGAAGATCTAACTATGGCTACACCTTC
.,TRBV11-3,TRBJ2-3,many,CASSFFAQPSTDTQYF,TGTGCCAGCAGCTTCTTTGCGCAGCCTAGCACAGATACGCAGTATTTT
TRBD1,TRBV11-3,TRBJ2-7,large,CASSLEGTESYEQYF,TGTGCCAGCAGCTTAGAGGGGACAGAGTCCTACGAGCAGTACTTC
.,TRBV13,TRBJ2-7,many,CASSPQQGALWDEQYF,TGTGCCAGCAGCCCTCAGCAGGGCGCCTTGTGGGACGAGCAGTACTTC
.,TRBV2,TRBJ2-7,many,CASMSLKRSQYF,TGTGCCAGCATGTCTTTAAAGCGCTCGCAGTACTTC
TRBD1,TRBV4-1,TRBJ1-3,many,CASSQGGQGTLSGNTIYF,TGCGCCAGCAGCCAGGGGGGACAGGGGACACTCTCTGGAAACACCATATATTTT
TRBD2,TRBV4-1,TRBJ2-7,many,CASSHIAGYLYEQYF,TGCGCCAGCAGCCATATAGCGGGATATCTATACGAGCAGTACTTC
.,TRBV5-1,TRBJ2-5,many,CASSLTGQYQETQYF,TGCGCCAGCAGCTTGACAGGGCAGTACCAAGAGACCCAGTACTTC
TRBD1,TRBV30,TRBJ2-7,many,CAWSVQAGTGIEQYF,TGTGCCTGGAGTGTACAAGCCGGGACAGGGATCGAGCAGTACTTC
TRBD1,TRBV7-2,TRBJ1-2,many,CASSPTGGSGYTF,TGTGCCAGCAGCCCGACAGGGGGCTCTGGCTACACCTTC
.,TRBV18,TRBJ1-2,many,CASSRGTERSYGYTF,TGTGCCAGCTCACGGGGGACCGAACGAAGCTATGGCTACACCTTC
TRBD2,TRBV7-2,TRBJ2-3,many,CASSAGLAGDTQYF,TGTGCCAGCAGCGCGGGACTAGCGGGAGATACGCAGTATTTT
.,TRBV20-1,TRBJ1-2,many,CTSFPLQYGYTF,TGCACCAGCTTCCCCTTACAGTATGGCTACACCTTC
.,TRBV10-2,TRBJ1-1,.,CASKPNLNTEAFF,TGCGCCAGCAAACCAAATCTGAACACTGAAGCTTTCTTT
.,TRBV19,TRBJ2-7,many,CASSIGEEQYF,TGTGCCAGTAGTATCGGGGAAGAGCAGTACTTC
TRBD1,TRBV12-3/TRBV12-4,TRBJ2-2,many,CASLSYEGAANTGELFF,TGTGCCAGTCTCTCCTATGAGGGGGCAGCGAACACCGGGGAGCTGTTTTTT
.,TRBV28,TRBJ1-1,many,CASSFRGLNTEAFF,TGTGCCAGCAGTTTCAGGGGTCTGAACACTGAAGCTTTCTTT
.,TRBV5-1,TRBJ2-4,many,CASSLGPENIQYF,TGCGCCAGCAGCTTGGGGCCAGAAAACATTCAGTACTTC
.,TRBV2,TRBJ2-7,many,CASSRQASSYEQYF,TGTGCCAGCAGTAGACAGGCAAGCTCCTACGAGCAGTACTTC
.,TRBV6-1,TRBJ2-5,many,CASSAGTYQETQYF,TGTGCCAGCAGTGCCGGGACTTACCAAGAGACCCAGTACTTC
.,TRBV30,TRBJ2-7,many,CAWSVRMPYEQYF,TGTGCCTGGAGTGTACGGATGCCGTACGAGCAGTACTTC
.,TRBV6-1,TRBJ2-6,many,CASSDHRVGANVLTF,TGTGCCAGCAGTGACCACCGGGTTGGGGCCAACGTCCTGACTTTC
.,TRBV27,TRBJ1-5,many,CASMDGSNQPQHF,TGTGCCAGCATGGACGGATCCAATCAGCCCCAGCATTTT
.,TRBV6-1,TRBJ2-5,few,CASRRGTEDEAQYF,TGTGCCAGCAGGCGCGGGACAGAGGATGAGGCCCAGTACTTC
.,TRBV11-2,TRBJ2-7,many,CASSSQTGSLYEQYF,TGTGCCAGCAGCTCCCAAACGGGATCTCTATACGAGCAGTACTTC
.,TRBV11-3,TRBJ1-5,many,CASSINIGQPQHF,TGTGCCAGCAGCATCAACATCGGCCAGCCCCAGCATTTT
TRBD2,TRBV20-1,TRBJ2-7,many,CSAKAGAQEQYF,TGCAGTGCTAAAGCGGGAGCGCAAGAGCAGTACTTC
.,TRBV11-2,TRBJ2-5,many,CASSVSVGKETQYF,TGTGCCAGCAGCGTGTCGGTTGGGAAGGAGACCCAGTACTTC
.,TRBV6-1,TRBJ1-6,.,CASSLRGGLALNSPLHF,TGTGCCAGCAGTCTCCGGGGGGGCCTGGCGCTTAATTCACCCCTCCACTTT
.,TRBV6-1,TRBJ1-4,many,CASNGGAGTNEKLFF,TGTGCCAGCAACGGGGGCGCTGGTACTAATGAAAAACTGTTTTTT
TRBD1,TRBV28,TRBJ1-1,many,CASPPGTGVDTEAFF,TGTGCCAGCCCCCCCGGGACAGGGGTGGACACTGAAGCTTTCTTT
.,TRBV19,TRBJ2-2,many,CASKPGVTGELFF,TGTGCCAGTAAGCCAGGGGTAACCGGGGAGCTGTTTTTT
.,TRBV6-1,TRBJ2-7,few,CASSEARGVYSSYEQYF,TGTGCCAGCAGTGAAGCGCGTGGAGTGTACAGCTCCTACGAGCAGTACTTC
.,TRBV5-5,TRBJ1-4,many,CASTNGGSGEKLFF,TGTGCCAGCACCAACGGGGGGAGTGGTGAAAAACTGTTTTTT
.,TRBV5-6,TRBJ1-2,many,CASGRRSDGYTF,TGTGCCAGCGGCCGAAGGTCTGATGGCTACACCTTC
TRBD2,TRBV5-1,TRBJ2-7,many,CASSLLAGGPSPYEQYF,TGCGCCAGCAGCTTACTAGCGGGAGGGCCCTCACCTTACGAGCAGTACTTC
.,TRBV29-1,TRBJ2-7,many,CSVEDPRGDLYEQYF,TGCAGCGTTGAAGATCCCAGGGGAGATCTCTACGAGCAGTACTTC
.,TRBV7-3,TRBJ2-1,many,CASSLTSFSDEQFF,TGTGCCAGCAGCTTAACATCATTTAGTGATGAGCAGTTCTTC
.,TRBV11-2,TRBJ2-1,.,CASSLHGYNEQFF,TGTGCCAGCAGCTTACACGGTTACAATGAGCAGTTCTTC
.,TRBV5-6,TRBJ1-3,many,CASSPWGGTGNTIYF,TGTGCCAGCAGCCCCTGGGGGGGAACTGGAAACACCATATATTTT
.,TRBV3-1,TRBJ2-7,many,CASSRASYEQYF,TGTGCCAGCTCCAGGGCCTCCTACGAGCAGTACTTC